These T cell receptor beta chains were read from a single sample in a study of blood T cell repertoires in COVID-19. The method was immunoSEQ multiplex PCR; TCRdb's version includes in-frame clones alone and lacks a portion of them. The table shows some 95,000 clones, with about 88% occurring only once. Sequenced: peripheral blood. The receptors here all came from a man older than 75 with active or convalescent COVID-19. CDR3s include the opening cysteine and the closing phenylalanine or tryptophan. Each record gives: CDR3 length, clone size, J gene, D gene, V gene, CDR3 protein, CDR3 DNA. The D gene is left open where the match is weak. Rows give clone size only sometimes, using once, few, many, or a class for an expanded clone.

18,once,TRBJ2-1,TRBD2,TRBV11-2,CASSLLLAGGSTYNEQFF,TGTGCCAGCAGCCTTCTACTAGCGGGAGGGTCAACCTACAATGAGCAGTTCTTC
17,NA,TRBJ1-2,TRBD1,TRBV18,CASSPRTGGLGNYGYTF,TGTGCCAGCTCACCACGGACAGGGGGCTTAGGGAACTATGGCTACACCTTC
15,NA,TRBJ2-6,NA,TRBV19,CASSIQDSGANVLTF,TGTGCCAGTAGTATTCAGGACTCTGGGGCCAACGTCCTGACTTTC
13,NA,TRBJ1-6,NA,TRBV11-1,CASSPPGESPLHF,TGTGCCAGCAGCCCCCCGGGTGAATCACCCCTCCACTTT
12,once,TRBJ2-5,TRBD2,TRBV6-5,CASSPGGETQYF,TGTGCCAGCAGTCCGGGGGGGGAGACCCAGTACTTC
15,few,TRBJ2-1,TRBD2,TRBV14,CASSQVASGSSEQFF,TGTGCCAGCAGCCAAGTGGCTAGCGGGAGCTCTGAGCAGTTCTTC
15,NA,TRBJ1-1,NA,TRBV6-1,CASSEVLGSYTEAFF,TGTGCCAGCAGTGAAGTTTTGGGCAGCTACACTGAAGCTTTCTTT
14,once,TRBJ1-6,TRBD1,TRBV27,CASRPRGYNSPLHF,TGTGCCAGCAGACCCAGGGGGTATAATTCACCCCTCCACTTT
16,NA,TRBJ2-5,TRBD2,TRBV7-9,CASSLTTGGPGETQYF,TGTGCCAGCAGCTTAACAACGGGAGGGCCCGGGGAGACCCAGTACTTC
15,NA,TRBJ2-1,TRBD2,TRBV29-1,CSVEDRLAAYNEQFF,TGCAGCGTTGAAGATCGTCTAGCGGCCTACAATGAGCAGTTCTTC
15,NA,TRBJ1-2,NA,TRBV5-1,CASSSEGGRNYGYTF,TGCGCCAGCAGCTCGGAGGGAGGGCGTAACTATGGCTACACCTTC